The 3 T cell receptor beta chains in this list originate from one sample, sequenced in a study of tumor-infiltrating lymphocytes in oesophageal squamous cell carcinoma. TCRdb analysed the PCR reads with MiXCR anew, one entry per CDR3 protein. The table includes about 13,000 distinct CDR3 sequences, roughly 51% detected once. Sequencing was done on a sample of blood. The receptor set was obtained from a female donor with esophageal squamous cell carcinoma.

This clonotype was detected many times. CDR3 protein: CASMLGLAPSYEQYF. DNA of the CDR3: TGTGCCAGCATGCTCGGACTAGCGCCCTCCTACGAGCAGTACTTC. The V and J genes are TRBV28 and TRBJ2-7; 9 bases are a match to TRBD2. This CDR3 is built from 15 residues. CDR1 and CDR2 (germline): MDHEN, SYDVKM. Trimming removed 7 bases from V and 0 bases from J; junction bases left unmatched: 7.

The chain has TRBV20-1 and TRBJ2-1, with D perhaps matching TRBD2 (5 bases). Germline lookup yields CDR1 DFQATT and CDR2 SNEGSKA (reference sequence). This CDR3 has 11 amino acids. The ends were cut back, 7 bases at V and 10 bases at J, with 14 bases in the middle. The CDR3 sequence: CSEKRAEEQFF. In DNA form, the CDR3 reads TGCAGTGAAAAGAGGGCGGAGGAGCAGTTCTTC.

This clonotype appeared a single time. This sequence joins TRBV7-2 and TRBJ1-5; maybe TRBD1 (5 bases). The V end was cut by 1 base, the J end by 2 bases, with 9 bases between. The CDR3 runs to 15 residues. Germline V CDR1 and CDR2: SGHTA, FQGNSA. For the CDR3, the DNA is TGTGCCAGCAGCTTAGTAGGGGAGGGCAATCAGCCCCAGCATTTT. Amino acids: CASSLVGEGNQPQHF.